These 8 T cell receptor beta chains originate from one sample sequenced in a study of PD-1 blockade in classical Hodgkin lymphoma (TCRdb year 2020). The time point label on this specimen signifies: newly diagnosed, previously untreated cHL patient sample. The method behind the library was the immunoSEQ multiplex PCR assay. Held by TCRdb, this immuneACCESS table contains in-frame sequences only and omits some clones. Under half of the omission traces to an unresolved V gene where checked; the cause of the rest is unknown. Counted in this sample were roughly 70,000 clones; over 90% of them appeared once. The leading ten clones occupy about 2.6% of the sample. The sequencing input was peripheral blood mononuclear cells (PBMCs). The receptors here all came from a human donor with classical Hodgkin lymphoma.

A single count supports this clone. The chain's CDR3 is CASSYVRQTEAFF. CDR3 sequence (DNA): TGTGCCAGCAGTTACGTAAGACAAACTGAAGCTTTCTTT. The chain uses TRBV6-5 and TRBJ1-1; D unclear. The CDR3 loop spans 13 amino acids. The germline CDR1 and CDR2 sequences are MNHEY and SVGAGI. Trimming left V 2 bases short and J 5 bases short, with 9 bases between.

The chain employs TRBV5-6 and TRBJ2-3; 9 bases map to TRBD1. The CDR3 covers 17 residues. The V gene's germline CDR1 is SGHDT and CDR2 YYEEEE. Trimming removed 2 bases from V and 0 bases from J; junction bases left unmatched: 7. Here the CDR3 reads CASSFRTGEHSTDTQYF. In DNA, the CDR3 is TGTGCCAGCAGCTTCCGGACAGGGGAACATAGCACAGATACGCAGTATTTT. Filled out from reference TRBV5-6 and TRBJ2-3, the complete variable domain reads DAGVTQSPTHLIKTRGQQVTLRCSPKSGHDTVSWYQQALGQGPQFIFQYYEEEERQRGNFPDRFSGHQFPNYSSELNVNALLLGDSALYLCASSFRTGEHSTDTQYFGPGTRLTVL.

This rearrangement joins TRBV5-1 to TRBJ2-3; TRBD2 agrees at 14 bases. J was trimmed by 10 bases and V by 1 base; bases with no gene match: 8. Looked up from germline, CDR1 is SGHRS and CDR2 is YFSETQ. The CDR3 runs 16 residues. CDR3 DNA sequence: TGCGCCAGCAGCTTGATCGGACTAGCGGGGGGACTTGCGCAGTATTTT. Translation: CASSLIGLAGGLAQYF.

V and J are TRBV29-1 and TRBJ2-7; D uncertain. Germline V CDR1 and CDR2: SQVTM, ANQGSEA. Trimming pared 5 bases from V and 0 bases from J, leaving 11 bases between. The length of the CDR3 is 13 residues. CDR3 DNA: TGCAGCGTTAACACTGCTAACTCCTACGAGCAGTACTTC. Amino acids: CSVNTANSYEQYF.

V is TRBV9 and J is TRBJ1-1, with unresolved D. The CDR3 runs to 13 residues. Germline lookup yields CDR1 SGDLS and CDR2 YYNGEE. V lost 2 bases and J lost 3, with 8 bases in between. CDR3 nucleotide sequence: TGTGCCAGCAGCGTTGATAGGGACACTGAAGCTTTCTTT. Its protein product is CASSVDRDTEAFF.

This chain connects TRBV30 to TRBJ2-2; 12 bases agree with TRBD1. The CDR3 is 15 residues long. The germline V gene encodes CDR1 GTSNPN and CDR2 SVGIG (reference sequence). V lost 3 bases and J lost 4; bases outside the gene matches: 3. In DNA form, the CDR3 reads TGTGCCTGGAGCCGGGACAGGGGGCGCACCGGGGAGCTGTTTTTT. Amino acids: CAWSRDRGRTGELFF.

The V call is TRBV6-5, the J call TRBJ1-1; perhaps TRBD1 as D (5 bases). Germline-derived CDR1 and CDR2 are MNHEY and SVGAGI. The CDR3 has 14 amino acids. V was trimmed by 6 bases and J by 0 bases, leaving 11 bases between them. DNA of the CDR3: TGTGCCAGCAGGCCGGGACGTATGAACACTGAAGCTTTCTTT. Amino acids: CASRPGRMNTEAFF.

J is TRBJ1-5 and V is TRBV6-6; TRBD1 is a possible D gene (5 bases). Between the trimmed V and J ends, which lost 6 bases and 6 bases, there was a span of 12 bases. The CDR3 runs to 13 residues. CDR1 is MNHNY, CDR2 SVGAGI, per germline (reference sequence). The CDR3 sequence is CASSMGPPQPQHF. The CDR3 coding sequence is TGTGCCAGCAGCATGGGGCCACCTCAGCCCCAGCATTTT.